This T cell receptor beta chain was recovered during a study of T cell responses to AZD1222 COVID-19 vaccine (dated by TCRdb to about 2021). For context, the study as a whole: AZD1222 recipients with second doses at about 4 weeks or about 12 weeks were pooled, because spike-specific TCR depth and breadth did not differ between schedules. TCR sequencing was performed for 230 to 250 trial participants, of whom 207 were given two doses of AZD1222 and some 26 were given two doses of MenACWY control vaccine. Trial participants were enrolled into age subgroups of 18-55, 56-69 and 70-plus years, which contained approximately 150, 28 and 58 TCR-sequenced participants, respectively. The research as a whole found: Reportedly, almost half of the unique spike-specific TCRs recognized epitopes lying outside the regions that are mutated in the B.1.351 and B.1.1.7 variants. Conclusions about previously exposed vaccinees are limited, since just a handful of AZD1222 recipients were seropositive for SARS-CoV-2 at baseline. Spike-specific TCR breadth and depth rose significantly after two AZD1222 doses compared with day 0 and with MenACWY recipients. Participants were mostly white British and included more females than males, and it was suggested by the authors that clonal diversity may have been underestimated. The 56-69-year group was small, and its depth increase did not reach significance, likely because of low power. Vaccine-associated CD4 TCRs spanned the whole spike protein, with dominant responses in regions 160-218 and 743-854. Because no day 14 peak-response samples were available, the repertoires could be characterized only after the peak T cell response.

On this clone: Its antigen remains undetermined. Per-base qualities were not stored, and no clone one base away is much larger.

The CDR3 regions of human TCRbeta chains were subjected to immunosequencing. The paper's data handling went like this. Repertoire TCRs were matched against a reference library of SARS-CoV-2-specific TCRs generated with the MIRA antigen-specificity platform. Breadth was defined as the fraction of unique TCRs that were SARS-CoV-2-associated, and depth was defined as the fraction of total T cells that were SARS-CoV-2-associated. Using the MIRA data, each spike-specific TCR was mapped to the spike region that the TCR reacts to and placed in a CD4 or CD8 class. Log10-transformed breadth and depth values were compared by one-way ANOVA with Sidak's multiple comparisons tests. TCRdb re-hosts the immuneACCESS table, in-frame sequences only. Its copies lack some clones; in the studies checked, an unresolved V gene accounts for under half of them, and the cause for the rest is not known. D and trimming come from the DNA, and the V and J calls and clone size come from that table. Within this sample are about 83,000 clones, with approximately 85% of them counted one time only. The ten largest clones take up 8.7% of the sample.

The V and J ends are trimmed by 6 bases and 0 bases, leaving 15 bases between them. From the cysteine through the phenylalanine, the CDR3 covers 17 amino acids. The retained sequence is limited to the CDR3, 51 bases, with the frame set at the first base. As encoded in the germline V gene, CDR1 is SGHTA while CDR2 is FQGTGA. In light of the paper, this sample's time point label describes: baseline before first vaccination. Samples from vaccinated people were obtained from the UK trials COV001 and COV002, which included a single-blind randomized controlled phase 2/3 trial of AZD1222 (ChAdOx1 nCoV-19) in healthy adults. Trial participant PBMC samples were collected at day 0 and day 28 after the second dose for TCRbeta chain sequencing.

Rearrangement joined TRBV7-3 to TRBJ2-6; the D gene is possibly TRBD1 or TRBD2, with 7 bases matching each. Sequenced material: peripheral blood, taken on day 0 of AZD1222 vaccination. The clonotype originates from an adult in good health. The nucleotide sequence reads TGTGCCAGCAGTTTCCAGGGGGGGACCTCTGGGGCCAACGTCCTGACTTTC. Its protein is CASSFQGGTSGANVLTF. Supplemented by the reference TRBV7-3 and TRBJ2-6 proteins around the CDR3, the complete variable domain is GAGVSQTPSNKVTEKGKYVELRCDPISGHTALYWYRQSLGQGPEFLIYFQGTGAADDSGLPNDRFFAVRPEGSVSTLKIQRTERGDSAVYLCASSFQGGTSGANVLTFGAGSRLTVL.